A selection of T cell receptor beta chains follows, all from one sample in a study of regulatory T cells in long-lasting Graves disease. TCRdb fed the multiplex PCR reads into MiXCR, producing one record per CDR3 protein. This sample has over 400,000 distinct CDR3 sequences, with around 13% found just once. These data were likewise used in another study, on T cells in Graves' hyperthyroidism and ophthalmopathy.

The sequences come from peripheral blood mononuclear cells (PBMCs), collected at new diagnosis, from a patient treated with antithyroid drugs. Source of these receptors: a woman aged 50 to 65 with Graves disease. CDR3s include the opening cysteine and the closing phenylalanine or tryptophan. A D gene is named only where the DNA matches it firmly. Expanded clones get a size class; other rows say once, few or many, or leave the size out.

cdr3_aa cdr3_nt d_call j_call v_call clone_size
CASSRGTSGIRGNEQFF TGTGCCAGCAGTCGGGGGACTAGCGGGATTCGGGGCAATGAGCAGTTCTTC TRBD2 TRBJ2-1 TRBV12-3/TRBV12-4 many
CASSEGFSQPQHF TGTGCCAGCAGTGAGGGGTTCTCTCAGCCCCAGCATTTT NA TRBJ1-5 TRBV12-3/TRBV12-4 many
CASSLTGSGSDTQYF TGTGCCAGCAGTTTAACGGGATCAGGTTCAGATACGCAGTATTTT NA TRBJ2-3 TRBV12-3/TRBV12-4 NA
CASSEVTLGSYEQYF TGTGCCAGTAGTGAAGTTACTCTTGGCTCCTACGAGCAGTACTTC NA TRBJ2-7 TRBV25-1 NA
CSVETTTEAFF TGCAGCGTTGAGACAACCACTGAAGCTTTCTTT NA TRBJ1-1 TRBV29-1 many
CASSLGGSHSGETQYF TGCGCCAGCAGCTTGGGAGGTTCCCACAGTGGCGAGACCCAGTACTTC NA TRBJ2-5 TRBV5-1 many
CASSPGTNQETQYF TGTGCCAGCAGCCCAGGGACAAACCAAGAGACCCAGTACTTC NA TRBJ2-5 TRBV7-3 many
CASNVGGGDTQYF TGTGCCAGCAACGTGGGGGGCGGGGATACGCAGTATTTT NA TRBJ2-3 TRBV6-1 NA
CATMAPNTEAFF TGTGCCACCATGGCTCCGAACACTGAAGCTTTCTTT NA TRBJ1-1 TRBV24-1 NA
CASSLLAGAEATNEKLFF TGTGCCAGCAGCTTGCTTGCCGGGGCCGAGGCAACTAATGAAAAACTGTTTTTT NA TRBJ1-4 TRBV11-2 NA
CASSDIGKGEQFF TGCGCCAGCAGTGATATCGGGAAGGGTGAGCAGTTCTTC NA TRBJ2-1 TRBV10-1 few
CASTQMSAGPETQYF TGTGCCAGCACCCAAATGTCTGCAGGGCCAGAGACCCAGTACTTC NA TRBJ2-5 TRBV12-3/TRBV12-4 many
CSAAQGNQETQYF TGCAGCGCCGCACAGGGAAACCAAGAGACCCAGTACTTC NA TRBJ2-5 TRBV29-1 few
CASSLVWGQGPYNEQFF TGTGCCAGCAGCTTAGTTTGGGGACAGGGCCCCTACAATGAGCAGTTCTTC TRBD1 TRBJ2-1 TRBV7-9 many
CASSVGLAGVEQFF TGTGCCAGCAGCGTAGGGCTAGCGGGAGTTGAGCAGTTCTTC TRBD2 TRBJ2-1 TRBV9 many
CASSLYGGANTEAFF TGTGCCAGCAGCTTGTATGGGGGGGCGAACACTGAAGCTTTCTTT NA TRBJ1-1 TRBV5-6 many
CASSLRGGYYNEQFF TGTGCCAGCAGCTTAAGGGGGGGCTACTACAATGAGCAGTTCTTC NA TRBJ2-1 TRBV7-3 NA
CASSTHSGRPHEQYF TGTGCCAGCAGTACACATAGCGGGAGACCCCACGAGCAGTACTTC TRBD2 TRBJ2-7 TRBV25-1 few
CSVEDYSLSYNEQFF TGCAGCGTTGAAGATTATAGCCTCTCCTACAATGAGCAGTTCTTC NA TRBJ2-1 TRBV29-1 NA
CASSEGLVYEQYF TGTGCCAGCAGTGAAGGCCTAGTCTATGAGCAGTACTTC NA TRBJ2-7 TRBV6-1 few
CASSPYGGPMNTEAFF TGCGCCAGCAGCCCGTACGGGGGACCCATGAACACTGAAGCTTTCTTT NA TRBJ1-1 TRBV4-1 few
CASQQGSGYNEQFF TGTGCCAGCCAACAGGGGTCTGGGTACAATGAGCAGTTCTTC TRBD1 TRBJ2-1 TRBV6-1 NA
CASSSQGVGNTIYF TGTGCCAGCAGCTCCCAGGGTGTCGGAAACACCATATATTTT NA TRBJ1-3 TRBV6-1 NA
CSAIRDRGTGELFF TGCAGTGCTATCCGGGACAGGGGGACCGGGGAGCTGTTTTTT TRBD1 TRBJ2-2 TRBV20-1 NA
CASSLIPPLGRVDTEAFF TGTGCCAGCAGCTTAATTCCCCCCTTGGGCAGGGTGGACACTGAAGCTTTCTTT NA TRBJ1-1 TRBV7-9 many
CASTLIDLSGEQFF TGTGCCAGCACCCTAATAGATTTGAGCGGTGAGCAGTTCTTC NA TRBJ2-1 TRBV11-2 many
CASSSIKRTSGRAGELFF TGCGCCAGCAGCTCCATAAAAAGGACTAGCGGGAGGGCCGGGGAGCTGTTTTTT TRBD2 TRBJ2-2 TRBV5-1 NA
CAISWDNSYEQYF TGTGCCATCAGCTGGGACAACTCCTACGAGCAGTACTTC NA TRBJ2-7 TRBV10-3 few
CASSLGAKSEQYF TGTGCCAGCAGTTTAGGGGCCAAATCCGAGCAGTACTTC NA TRBJ2-7 TRBV12-3/TRBV12-4 many
CASSLTVGGNQPQHF TGTGCCAGCAGCTTAACGGTGGGAGGCAATCAGCCCCAGCATTTT NA TRBJ1-5 TRBV7-8 NA
CASREMDSLNTGELFF TGTGCCAGCAGGGAAATGGACAGTCTTAACACCGGGGAGCTGTTTTTT NA TRBJ2-2 TRBV2 many
CASRYAGLATYEQYF TGTGCCAGCAGATACGCTGGACTAGCAACCTACGAGCAGTACTTC TRBD2 TRBJ2-7 TRBV6-1 NA
CASSQDPVVTSTYEQYF TGCGCCAGCAGCCAAGACCCCGTGGTCACATCAACCTACGAGCAGTACTTC NA TRBJ2-7 TRBV4-1 few
CASRDGQQETQYF TGTGCCAGTAGGGACGGGCAACAAGAGACCCAGTACTTC NA TRBJ2-5 TRBV19 NA
CASSLSVGYGDYGYTF TGTGCCAGCAGTTTATCAGTAGGGTATGGGGACTATGGCTACACCTTC NA TRBJ1-2 TRBV27 many
CASSAGGSDKTQYF TGTGCCAGCAGTGCGGGCGGGTCGGATAAGACCCAGTACTTC NA TRBJ2-5 TRBV2 NA
CASSPNLLGSHNQPQHF TGTGCCAGCAGTCCCAACCTCTTGGGGTCCCACAATCAGCCCCAGCATTTT NA TRBJ1-5 TRBV28 few
CATSDYPGTGGLTDTQYF TGTGCCACCAGTGACTACCCCGGGACAGGGGGCCTCACAGATACGCAGTATTTT TRBD1 TRBJ2-3 TRBV24-1 many
CASSPSPPAYEQYF TGTGCCAGCTCACCGTCCCCCCCAGCCTACGAGCAGTACTTC NA TRBJ2-7 TRBV18 many
CASSVEAQGPSGNTIYF TGTGCCAGCAGCGTAGAGGCCCAGGGACCCTCTGGAAACACCATATATTTT NA TRBJ1-3 TRBV9 few
CASSQLSSEKQYF TGTGCCAGCAGCCAACTTTCTAGCGAAAAGCAGTACTTC NA TRBJ2-7 TRBV3-1 few
CASSEAGDGSYEQYF TGTGCCAGCAGTGAAGCGGGGGACGGCTCCTACGAGCAGTACTTC NA TRBJ2-7 TRBV6-1 many
CASSQDFFGYTF TGTGCCAGCAGCCAAGATTTCTTTGGCTACACCTTC NA TRBJ1-2 TRBV3-1 many
CASSWDRVASPLHF TGTGCCAGCAGCTGGGACAGGGTTGCTTCACCCCTCCACTTT TRBD1 TRBJ1-6 TRBV5-5 many
CSGMTGPGEKLFF TGCAGCGGCATGACAGGGCCGGGTGAAAAACTGTTTTTT TRBD1 TRBJ1-4 TRBV29-1 many
CASSPGEVTQYF TGTGCCAGCTCACCGGGGGAGGTGACCCAGTACTTC NA TRBJ2-5 TRBV18 many
CASSLEGQDQETQYF TGTGCCAGCAGCTTGGAGGGACAGGACCAAGAGACCCAGTACTTC TRBD1 TRBJ2-5 TRBV5-7 many
CASSQPAKETQYF TGTGCCAGCAGTCAACCAGCAAAAGAGACCCAGTACTTC NA TRBJ2-5 TRBV7-2 many
CASNPGQGYYNEQFF TGTGCCAGCAATCCGGGACAGGGGTACTACAATGAGCAGTTCTTC TRBD1 TRBJ2-1 TRBV27 many
CASLPIRGMNTEAFF TGTGCCAGTCTCCCGATCCGGGGAATGAACACTGAAGCTTTCTTT NA TRBJ1-1 TRBV19 many
CASSESRPGPGLAAGAYNEQFF TGTGCCAGCAGTGAATCTCGACCTGGCCCGGGACTAGCGGCCGGGGCCTACAATGAGCAGTTCTTC TRBD2 TRBJ2-1 TRBV25-1 NA
CAGSLGGTDYGYTF TGTGCCGGCAGCTTAGGAGGAACAGACTATGGCTACACCTTC NA TRBJ1-2 TRBV7-9 few
CASSEDATDTQYF TGTGCCAGCAGCGAGGACGCCACAGATACGCAGTATTTT NA TRBJ2-3 TRBV5-4 NA
CAMTGQNTGELFF TGTGCCATGACAGGGCAGAACACCGGGGAGCTGTTTTTT TRBD1 TRBJ2-2 TRBV12-3/TRBV12-4 many